The 17 T cell receptor beta chains presented below share a single source sample, sequenced in a study of blood T cell repertoires in COVID-19. The repertoire was sequenced with immunoSEQ multiplex PCR; TCRdb's copy has only in-frame clones and lacks some. The repertoire holds about 71,000 clones, with 75% to 95% as singletons. The sequenced material came from peripheral blood. The receptor set was obtained from a woman of 80 years or more with acute or convalescent COVID-19.

This chain connects TRBV10-3 to TRBJ1-6; 10 nucleotides agree with TRBD1. The CDR3 length is 14 residues. From germline, CDR1 is ENHRY and CDR2 SYGVKD. Trimming at V came to 10 bases and at J to 9 bases, leaving 9 bases not matched to a gene. The CDR3 sequence is CATRGTGDGSPLHF. CDR3 DNA: TGTGCCACCAGAGGGACAGGGGACGGTTCACCCCTCCACTTT.

This clone was found a few times. This chain joins TRBV10-2 and TRBJ1-5; TRBD1 aligns across 9 bases. Germline V gives CDR1 WSHSY, CDR2 SAAADI. This CDR3 comprises 14 residues. The ends lost 3 bases at V and 5 bases at J; junction bases unmatched: 2. CDR3 bases: TGCGCCAGCAGTGACGGACAGGGGTATCAGCCCCAGCATTTT. Protein product: CASSDGQGYQPQHF.

This chain joins TRBV9 and TRBJ2-7, with 9 bases fitting TRBD1. CDR3 length: 16 amino acids. Losses at the gene ends were 0 bases for V and 5 bases for J; bases not matched to a gene: 9. Germline V gene data show CDR1 as SGDLS and CDR2 as YYNGEE. The CDR3 DNA is TGTGCCAGCAGCGTAGCTACTGGACAGGGGAGGCACGAGCAGTACTTC. It specifies CASSVATGQGRHEQYF. The full variable domain, its missing parts supplied by reference TRBV9 and TRBJ2-7, is DSGVTQTPKHLITATGQRVTLRCSPRSGDLSVYWYQQSLDQGLQFLIQYYNGEERAKGNILERFSAQQFPDLHSELNLSSLELGDSALYFCASSVATGQGRHEQYFGPGTRLTVT.

V and J are TRBV2 and TRBJ2-3, with D maybe TRBD2 (5 bases). Germline V gene lookup returns CDR1 SNHLY and CDR2 FYNNEI. V lost 4 bases and J 1 base, leaving 9 bases between the germline ends. The CDR3 consists of 14 residues. The CDR3 nucleotides are TGTGCCAGCAGTGGGGAGTGGGGCACAGATACGCAGTATTTT. It specifies CASSGEWGTDTQYF.

This clone was seen a few times. The CDR3 loop reads CATSGGTDNQPQHF. The CDR3 region has the DNA TGTGCCACCAGTGGTGGGACAGACAATCAGCCCCAGCATTTT. The genes are TRBV24-1 and TRBJ1-5, with 7 bases identical to TRBD1. In germline, CDR1 is KGHDR, CDR2 SFDVKD. This CDR3 is 14 amino acids long. Trimming took 5 bases from V and 3 from J; bases not matched to a gene: 3.

The sample holds one count of this clone. This chain joins TRBV5-6 and TRBJ1-2; 7 bases are a match to TRBD1. The germline gives CDR1 SGHDT, CDR2 YYEEEE. Trimming took 3 bases from V and 3 from J; bases not matched to a gene: 5. CDR3 length: 14 amino acids. Here the CDR3 reads CASSSGTADYGYTF. CDR3 nucleotides: TGTGCCAGCAGCTCTGGGACAGCAGACTATGGCTACACCTTC.

This chain joins TRBV28 and TRBJ2-1; TRBD1 aligns across 8 bases. Losses at the gene ends were 6 bases for V and 12 bases for J; bases not matched to a gene: 19. The V gene's germline CDR1 is MDHEN and CDR2 SYDVKM. This CDR3 has 16 amino acids. The CDR3 sequence: CASSPIDRGISGGQFF. The CDR3 region has the DNA TGTGCCAGCAGCCCCATTGACAGGGGAATCAGTGGCGGGCAGTTCTTC.

The rearrangement joins TRBV9 to TRBJ2-5, with D possibly being TRBD2 (5 bases). The germline CDR1 and CDR2 sequences are SGDLS and YYNGEE. V lost 0 bases, J lost 1 base, and 13 bases lay in between. The CDR3 length is 16 residues. The CDR3 coding sequence is TGTGCCAGCAGCGTAGATGGGGAGCTGGGCCAAGAGACCCAGTACTTC. It is translated as CASSVDGELGQETQYF.

The rearrangement uses TRBV19 and TRBJ2-5, with TRBD2 as a possible D gene (8 bases). V lost 6 bases, J lost 5 bases, and 22 bases lay in between. The CDR3 totals 16 residues. Germline CDR1 and CDR2: LNHDA and SQIVND (reference sequence). In nucleotides, the CDR3 is TGTGCCAGTAGCCTAGGGGGCGGGGGGCTTCGGGAGACCCAGTACTTC. It yields the protein CASSLGGGGLRETQYF.

The chain recombines TRBV2 with TRBJ2-5; no definite D call. The length of the CDR3 is 16 residues. Germline V CDR1 and CDR2: SNHLY, FYNNEI. Trimming shortened V by 0 bases and J by 1 base, and 12 bases separated the two germline ends. The CDR3, as DNA: TGTGCCAGCAGTGAAGCGCTAAGGTGGAGCCAAGAGACCCAGTACTTC. Translation gives CASSEALRWSQETQYF.

The CDR3, as DNA: TGTGCCACCAGTGATGGGGAGAACTCCCCGGGGACCGGGGAGCTGTTTTTT. Its translation is CATSDGENSPGTGELFF. The chain recombines TRBV24-1 with TRBJ2-2; weak D call: TRBD2 (5 bases). The ends were cut back, 3 bases at V and 5 bases at J, with 18 bases in the middle. The length of the CDR3 is 17 residues. Germline V CDR1 and CDR2: KGHDR, SFDVKD.

The chain recombines TRBV20-1 with TRBJ2-1, with D hard to call. This CDR3 is built from 14 residues. The germline CDR1 and CDR2 sequences are DFQATT and SNEGSKA (reference sequence). The V and J ends lost 3 bases and 5 bases respectively, with 14 bases between them. The CDR3 sequence: CSASMASRNNEQFF. The CDR3 bases are TGCAGTGCTAGTATGGCTAGTCGGAACAATGAGCAGTTCTTC.

The count of this clone is one. The CDR3 DNA follows: TGTGCCACCAAGAAGGACAGCAATTATGGCTACACCTTC. Translating gives CATKKDSNYGYTF. The chain combines TRBV28 with TRBJ1-2, with D perhaps matching TRBD1 (6 bases). The ends were cut back, 10 bases at V and 5 bases at J, with 17 bases in the middle. Germline V gene data show CDR1 as MDHEN and CDR2 as SYDVKM. The CDR3 length is 13 residues.

CDR3 in amino acids: CATSDSGQGNEKLFF. In nucleotides, the CDR3 is TGTGCCACCAGTGACAGCGGACAGGGTAATGAAAAACTGTTTTTT. The genes are TRBV24-1 and TRBJ1-4; 8 positions agree with TRBD1. Germline assignment: CDR1 KGHDR and CDR2 SFDVKD. Trimming at V came to 4 bases and at J to 4 bases, leaving 4 bases not matched to a gene. CDR3 size: 15 residues.

On this clone: One end of the junction varies from germline; a read error may be responsible. The gene calls are TRBV7-2 and TRBJ2-5; 12 bases fit TRBD1. The CDR3 is 13 amino acids. CDR1 SGHTA and CDR2 FQGNSA come from the germline V gene. The CDR3 loop reads CASSPVGGTGGHF. The CDR3 region has the DNA TGTGCCAGCAGCCCCGTGGGCGGGACAGGGGGCCACTTC. Filled out from reference TRBV7-2 and TRBJ2-5, the complete variable domain reads GAGVSQSPSNKVTEKGKDVELRCDPISGHTALYWYRQSLGQGLEFLIYFQGNSAPDKSGLPSDRFSAERTGGSVSTLTIQRTQQEDSAVYLCASSPVGGTGGHFGPGTRLLVL.

This clone was seen once. DNA of the CDR3: TGTGCCAGCAGCTTAGATCCAGGGCCGCTTGGCTACACCTTC. Translating gives CASSLDPGPLGYTF. This chain links TRBV11-2 with TRBJ1-2, with D maybe TRBD1 (5 bases). The CDR3 is 14 amino acids. The V gene's germline CDR1 is SGHAT and CDR2 FQNNGV. Trimming took 0 bases from V and 7 from J, leaving 12 bases between them.

The chain is built from TRBV6-1 and TRBJ2-3; perhaps TRBD1 as D (6 bases). CDR1 and CDR2 (germline): MNHNS, SASEGT. The length of the CDR3 is 15 residues. The V end lost 6 bases, the J end lost 0 bases, and 13 bases lay between the germline ends. CDR3 sequence reads: CASSWTEPSTDTQYF. Here the CDR3 DNA reads TGTGCCAGCAGCTGGACAGAACCTAGCACAGATACGCAGTATTTT.